The 27 T cell receptor beta chains below all came from one sample that was sequenced in a study of T-cell memory formation after mild COVID-19. TCRdb fed the 5' RACE reads into MiXCR, producing one record per CDR3 protein. The data contain just under 350,000 distinct CDR3 sequences, under 15% of them singletons. The sample taken for sequencing was PBMCs or a T cell subset sorted from them (not recorded which). These receptor sequences come from a man aged 18 to 30 who had mild COVID-19 (a few samples of this study predate the infection). Cell type and time point are not known.

The CDR3 DNA reads TGCGCCAGCAGCTTTGGCACGGCGGGGGGCTACACCTTC. Translated, it gives CASSFGTAGGYTF. The rearrangement joins TRBV5-1 to TRBJ1-2; D is unresolved. Germline lookup yields CDR1 SGHRS and CDR2 YFSETQ. The CDR3 covers 13 residues. V was clipped by 2 bases and J by 8 bases, with 13 bases between them.

This clonotype showed up just a few times. A read error is possible here, since a much larger clone lies one base away. The chain joins TRBV7-8 to TRBJ1-5, with a tentative D call TRBD1 (6 bases). The CDR3 extends over 14 amino acids. Germline CDR1 SGHVS, CDR2 FQNEAQ. Trimming took 1 base from V and 4 from J, leaving 8 bases between them. Here the CDR3 DNA reads TGTGCCAGCAGCTTAGGACAGGCGAATCAGCCCCAGCATTTT. It codes for CASSLGQANQPQHF.

The rearrangement uses TRBV6-2 or TRBV6-3 and TRBJ2-2, with no clear D. The length of the CDR3 is 15 residues. Germline-derived CDR1 and CDR2 are MNHEY and SVGEGT. Trimming removed 5 bases at V and 4 bases at J, with 14 bases between. CDR3 loop: CASSVLSYSTGELFF. The CDR3 nucleotides are TGTGCCAGCAGTGTACTAAGCTACTCCACCGGGGAGCTGTTTTTT.

This clonotype appeared many times. The rearrangement joins TRBV6-2 or TRBV6-3 to TRBJ2-2; D unresolved. Per the germline V gene, CDR1 is MNHEY and CDR2 is SVGEGT. Trimming stripped 6 bases from V and 5 bases from J, with 19 bases between. The CDR3 contains 16 residues. CDR3 DNA: TGTGCCAGCAGCCCGCAGTGGGGTTGGGGTACCGGGGAGCTGTTTTTT. This encodes CASSPQWGWGTGELFF.

The sample holds a few counts of this clonotype. Here the CDR3 DNA reads TGTGCCAGCAGCCCTTTTGGGGGGACAGATACGCAGTATTTT. As protein: CASSPFGGTDTQYF. The V call is TRBV7-2, the J call TRBJ2-3, with D possibly TRBD2 on 6 matching bases. This CDR3 is built from 14 residues. V was cut by 5 bases and J by 3 bases, with 12 bases left in between. In germline, CDR1 is SGHTA, CDR2 FQGNSA.

This clonotype showed up just a few times. The chain is built from TRBV7-6 and TRBJ2-2, with 7 nucleotides matching TRBD1. V lost 3 bases to trimming and J lost 8 bases; unmatched junction nucleotides: 12. Germline loops: CDR1 SGHVS, CDR2 FNYEAQ. This CDR3 comprises 16 residues. The CDR3 reads CASSFGTVVVAGELFF. The CDR3, as DNA: TGTGCCAGCAGCTTCGGGACAGTTGTGGTAGCGGGGGAGCTGTTTTTT.

Many counts were recorded for this clonotype. The J gene is TRBJ2-4, the V gene TRBV6-1; D unclear. Germline CDR1 and CDR2: MNHNS and SASEGT. The CDR3 length is 15 residues. V was clipped by 3 bases and J by 0 bases, with 9 bases between them. The CDR3 DNA reads as TGTGCCAGCAGTGATTTTGGGTCAGCCAAAAACATTCAGTACTTC. Its translation: CASSDFGSAKNIQYF.

This clonotype was recorded at least ten times. V gene TRBV7-8 combines with J gene TRBJ1-6, with no clear D. The CDR3 runs 18 residues. Germline CDR1 and CDR2: SGHVS and FQNEAQ. The V end was cut by 5 bases, the J end by 0 bases, with 17 bases between. CDR3 protein: CASSNPITESSYNSPLHF. The CDR3 DNA reads as TGTGCCAGCAGCAATCCCATTACCGAGAGCTCCTATAATTCACCCCTCCACTTT.

The chain recombines TRBV11-2 with TRBJ2-5; D not certain. In germline, CDR1 is SGHAT, CDR2 FQNNGV. V lost 3 bases to trimming and J lost 1 base, with 12 bases between them. The CDR3 is 15 residues long. The CDR3 region has the DNA TGTGCCAGCAGCTTTGCGGTCCTATCCCAAGAGACCCAGTACTTC. It encodes CASSFAVLSQETQYF.

J is TRBJ1-1 and V is TRBV5-1; maybe TRBD1 (5 bases). V was cut by 4 bases and J by 4 bases, with 17 bases left in between. Per the germline V gene, CDR1 is SGHRS and CDR2 is YFSETQ. The CDR3 runs to 15 residues. CDR3 bases: TGCGCCAGCAGCCGGGGCCCGGGCCTTGGCACTGAAGCTTTCTTT. As protein: CASSRGPGLGTEAFF.

The V gene is TRBV7-2, the J gene TRBJ1-3, with TRBD1 identical over 8 bases. Losses at the gene ends were 2 bases for V and 1 base for J; bases not matched to a gene: 1. This CDR3 has 15 amino acids. Germline V gene data show CDR1 as SGHTA and CDR2 as FQGNSA. Here the CDR3 reads CASSLQGASGNTIYF. The CDR3 nucleotides are TGTGCCAGCAGCTTACAGGGGGCGTCTGGAAACACCATATATTTT. The full variable domain, completed using reference TRBV7-2 and TRBJ1-3, is GAGVSQSPSNKVTEKGKDVELRCDPISGHTALYWYRQSLGQGLEFLIYFQGNSAPDKSGLPSDRFSAERTGGSVSTLTIQRTQQEDSAVYLCASSLQGASGNTIYFGEGSWLTVV.

The chain joins TRBV7-9 to TRBJ1-1, with a tentative D call TRBD1 (6 bases). Trimming pared 5 bases from V and 1 base from J, leaving 14 bases between. Germline-derived CDR1 and CDR2 are SEHNR and FQNEAQ (reference sequence). The CDR3 extends over 15 amino acids. CDR3 region: CASSPAQGQNTEAFF. The CDR3 coding sequence is TGTGCCAGCAGCCCAGCCCAGGGACAGAACACTGAAGCTTTCTTT.

In its sample, this clonotype was seen a few times. The chain has TRBV6-2 or TRBV6-3 and TRBJ2-5; 10 bases fit TRBD2. Looked up from germline, CDR1 is MNHEY and CDR2 is SVGEGT. The length of the CDR3 is 15 residues. V lost 6 bases and J lost 1; bases outside the gene matches: 5. CDR3 DNA sequence: TGTGCCAGCAGGAAAGCGGGGGGGCCCCAAGAGACCCAGTACTTC. This translates into CASRKAGGPQETQYF.

The rearrangement links TRBV29-1 to TRBJ1-2, with a tentative D call TRBD1 (6 bases). The CDR3 has 14 residues. Trimming shortened V by 7 bases and J by 7 bases, and 22 bases separated the two germline ends. CDR1 and CDR2 from the germline V gene are SQVTM and ANQGSEA. CDR3 nucleotides: TGCAGCGCCCAACCAACAGGGCGAGGGGTTGGCTACACCTTC. It yields the protein CSAQPTGRGVGYTF.

This clonotype showed up many times. The chain is built from TRBV5-1 and TRBJ2-1, with 10 bases lining up with TRBD2. CDR1 and CDR2 from the germline V gene are SGHRS and YFSETQ. The CDR3 loop spans 17 amino acids. Losses at the gene ends were 1 base for V and 0 bases for J; bases not matched to a gene: 4. Here the CDR3 DNA reads TGCGCCAGCAGCTTGCTAGCGGGGGTGAGCTCCTACAATGAGCAGTTCTTC. It encodes CASSLLAGVSSYNEQFF.

This chain connects TRBV15 to TRBJ2-6; D is perhaps TRBD1 (6 bases). The germline CDR1 and CDR2 sequences are LNHNV and YYDKDF (reference sequence). The CDR3 contains 18 residues. The ends were cut back, 3 bases at V and 0 bases at J, with 15 bases in the middle. The DNA of the CDR3 is TGTGCCACCAGCAGCCTGGGCGGACAGTACTCTGGGGCCAACGTCCTGACTTTC. As protein: CATSSLGGQYSGANVLTF.

This clonotype was observed once. This sequence joins TRBV18 and TRBJ2-1; a possible D gene is TRBD1 (6 bases). The CDR3 loop spans 13 amino acids. The germline CDR1 and CDR2 sequences are KGHSH and LQKENI. The V gene lost 5 bases and the J gene lost 3 bases, with 8 bases spanning the gap. CDR3 sequence reads: CASSGTNYNEQFF. In DNA, the CDR3 is TGTGCCAGCTCAGGGACAAACTACAATGAGCAGTTCTTC.

The chain carries TRBV7-6 and TRBJ1-6, with TRBD1 matching over 7 bases. Germline trimming cut 0 bases from V and 1 base from J; bases unmatched to any gene: 3. The CDR3 loop spans 17 amino acids. Germline V lookup: CDR1 SGHVS, CDR2 FNYEAQ. The CDR3 is CASSLAGTVSYNSPLHF. As DNA, the CDR3 is TGTGCCAGCAGCTTAGCCGGGACAGTTTCCTATAATTCACCCCTCCACTTT. The whole variable domain, remainder taken from reference TRBV7-6 and TRBJ1-6, is GAGVSQSPRYKVTKRGQDVALRCDPISGHVSLYWYRQALGQGPEFLTYFNYEAQQDKSGLPNDRFSAERPEGSISTLTIQRTEQRDSAMYRCASSLAGTVSYNSPLHFGNGTRLTVT.

This clonotype turned up a few times. The V gene is TRBV5-6, the J gene TRBJ1-2, with D unresolved. CDR3 length: 14 residues. Germline-derived CDR1 and CDR2 are SGHDT and YYEEEE. The germline V and J ends were trimmed by 4 bases and 0 bases, with 10 bases remaining between them. CDR3 sequence reads: CASSPMQSNYGYTF. DNA for the CDR3: TGTGCCAGCAGCCCTATGCAGTCTAACTATGGCTACACCTTC. The whole variable domain, filled in from reference TRBV5-6 and TRBJ1-2, reads DAGVTQSPTHLIKTRGQQVTLRCSPKSGHDTVSWYQQALGQGPQFIFQYYEEEERQRGNFPDRFSGHQFPNYSSELNVNALLLGDSALYLCASSPMQSNYGYTFGSGTRLTVV.

Only a few counts were recorded for this clonotype. The chain couples TRBV6-2 or TRBV6-3 to TRBJ2-7; the D is unclear. The CDR3 has 14 residues. Trimming took 2 bases from V and 0 from J, leaving 8 bases between them. Germline CDR1 is MNHEY and CDR2 is SVGEGT. The CDR3 loop is CASSYAESSYEQYF. CDR3 in DNA: TGTGCCAGCAGTTACGCTGAGAGCTCCTACGAGCAGTACTTC.

The rearrangement links TRBV6-1 to TRBJ2-7, with TRBD1 as a possible D gene (6 bases). V was shortened by 7 bases and J by 3 bases, with 16 bases between the two germline ends. Per the germline V gene, CDR1 is MNHNS and CDR2 is SASEGT. CDR3 length: 14 residues. The CDR3 DNA reads TGTGCCAGCAAATCCGGGACATTTTACTACGAGCAGTACGTC. Translating gives CASKSGTFYYEQYV.

This clonotype showed up just a few times. The chain links TRBV29-1 to TRBJ2-3; D remains ambiguous. Trimming took off 4 bases at V and 2 bases at J, with 16 bases between the two ends. Germline-derived CDR1 and CDR2 are SQVTM and ANQGSEA. This CDR3 contains 15 residues. The CDR3 protein is CSVVTVYAPTDTQYF. CDR3 DNA: TGCAGCGTTGTGACGGTTTATGCTCCCACAGATACGCAGTATTTT.

This clonotype was recorded a few times. The J gene is TRBJ1-1, the V gene TRBV23-1, with D possibly matching TRBD1 (5 bases). TRBV23-1 is flagged as an ORF with uncertain function. This CDR3 contains 14 residues. V was cut by 3 bases and J by 6 bases, with 14 bases left in between. The CDR3 DNA reads TGCGCCAGCAGTCAGACTGAGAGGGGCCCTGAAGCTTTCTTT. It encodes CASSQTERGPEAFF.

At least ten counts were recorded for this clonotype. The genes are TRBV7-9 and TRBJ2-7; the D is unclear. V was clipped by 5 bases and J by 5 bases, with 13 bases between them. The CDR3 consists of 13 residues. Germline V gene data show CDR1 as SEHNR and CDR2 as FQNEAQ (reference sequence). The CDR3 DNA follows: TGTGCCAGCAGCCTACAGCGTTCCAACGAGCAGTACTTC. Encoded protein: CASSLQRSNEQYF.

This clonotype has a handful of counts. CDR3 sequence (DNA): TGTGCCAGCAGTTACCGAGTCCCTGAGCAGTTCTTC. Protein product: CASSYRVPEQFF. The chain uses TRBV6-2 or TRBV6-3 and TRBJ2-1; D is uncertain. The germline V and J ends were trimmed by 2 bases and 9 bases, with 8 bases remaining between them. The germline V gene encodes CDR1 MNHEY and CDR2 SVGEGT. The CDR3 is made up of 12 amino acids.

This sequence joins TRBV7-2 and TRBJ2-1; the match to TRBD2 covers 12 bases. V was pared by 3 bases and J by 5 bases, with 5 bases of the junction left unmatched. Germline V lookup: CDR1 SGHTA, CDR2 FQGNSA. The CDR3 covers 16 residues. The CDR3 loop reads CASSFPSGGVNNEQFF. The CDR3 DNA follows: TGTGCCAGCAGCTTCCCTAGCGGGGGGGTTAACAATGAGCAGTTCTTC.

This clonotype was seen only a few times. The chain couples TRBV24-1 to TRBJ2-1, with a possible D match to TRBD1 (5 bases). Trimming stripped 4 bases from V and 6 bases from J, with 15 bases between. This CDR3 has 15 amino acids. Germline V CDR1 and CDR2: KGHDR, SFDVKD. The CDR3 nucleotides are TGTGCCACCAGTGACCGAACCCGCGACAGCAATGAGCAGTTCTTC. Translating gives CATSDRTRDSNEQFF.